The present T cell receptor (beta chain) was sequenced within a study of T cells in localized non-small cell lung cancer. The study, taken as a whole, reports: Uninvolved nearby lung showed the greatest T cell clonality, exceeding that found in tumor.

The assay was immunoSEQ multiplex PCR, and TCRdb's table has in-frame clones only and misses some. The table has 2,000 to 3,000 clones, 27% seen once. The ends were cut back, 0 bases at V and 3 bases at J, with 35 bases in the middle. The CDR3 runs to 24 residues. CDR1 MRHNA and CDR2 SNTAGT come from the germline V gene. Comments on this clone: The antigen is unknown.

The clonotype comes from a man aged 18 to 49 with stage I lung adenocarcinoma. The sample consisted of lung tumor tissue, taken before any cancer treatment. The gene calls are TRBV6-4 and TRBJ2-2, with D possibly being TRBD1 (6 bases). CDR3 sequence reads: CASSDSFQTLRSDRPNWHTGELFF. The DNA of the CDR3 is TGTGCCAGCAGTGACTCTTTCCAGACTCTACGTTCTGACAGGCCCAACTGGCACACCGGGGAGCTGTTTTTT.